Listed here are 28 T cell receptor beta chains from one sample, sequenced in a study of T cells after yellow fever vaccination. MiXCR, applied by TCRdb to the 5' RACE reads, yields one record per CDR3 protein. The data show 500,000 to 650,000 distinct CDR3 sequences, roughly 14% seen once. The sample here was PBMCs, taken on the day of the yellow fever booster vaccination. The receptor source for this set is a man younger than 45 who received the YFV17D yellow fever vaccine.

In its sample, this clonotype was seen a few times. V and J are TRBV29-1 and TRBJ2-2, with TRBD2 as a possible D gene (6 bases). Germline lookup yields CDR1 SQVTM and CDR2 ANQGSEA. V lost 6 bases, J lost 2 bases, and 13 bases lay in between. The CDR3 spans 14 residues. CDR3 bases: TGCAGCGTCCAAGCGGGCAAAAACACCGGGGAGCTGTTTTTT. This gives the protein CSVQAGKNTGELFF.

This chain joins TRBV4-3 and TRBJ1-1; D is unresolved. The CDR3 spans 14 residues. Trimming shortened V by 0 bases and J by 1 base, and 6 bases separated the two germline ends. CDR1 LGHNA and CDR2 YSLEER come from the germline V gene. CDR3 residues: CASSQESENTEAFF. CDR3 DNA: TGCGCCAGCAGCCAAGAATCAGAGAACACTGAAGCTTTCTTT.

This clonotype turned up a few times. This chain joins TRBV5-4 and TRBJ2-6; 13 bases are shared with TRBD2. With V trimmed by 10 bases and J by 3 bases, 7 bases remained unmatched. This CDR3 spans 16 amino acids. CDR1 SGHNT and CDR2 YYREEE come from the germline V gene (reference sequence). The CDR3 region has the DNA TGTGCCTCAGGACTAGCGGGAGACATTGGGGCCAACGTCCTGACTTTC. It encodes CASGLAGDIGANVLTF.

In its sample, this clonotype was seen a few times. The chain employs TRBV25-1 and TRBJ2-4, with 9 bases matching TRBD1. This CDR3 has 15 amino acids. In germline, CDR1 is MGHDK, CDR2 SYGVNS. V dropped 3 bases and J dropped 3; count of bases not matched to a gene: 3. The CDR3 region has the DNA TGTGCCAGCAGTGAGTCGGGACAGGGCAAAAACATTCAGTACTTC. Its protein is CASSESGQGKNIQYF.

The chain has TRBV18 and TRBJ1-1, with TRBD1 as a possible D gene (6 bases). The CDR3 length is 15 residues. V lost 3 bases and J 0 bases, leaving 11 bases between the germline ends. The V gene's germline CDR1 is KGHSH and CDR2 LQKENI. CDR3 amino acids: CASSPGHTMNTEAFF. The DNA for the CDR3 is TGTGCCAGCTCACCGGGACATACCATGAACACTGAAGCTTTCTTT.

The chain couples TRBV7-2 to TRBJ1-3; 9 nucleotides align to TRBD1. Germline V gene data show CDR1 as SGHTA and CDR2 as FQGNSA. The CDR3 length is 13 residues. The ends lost 1 base at V and 8 bases at J; junction bases unmatched: 0. CDR3 nucleotide sequence: TGTGCCAGCAGCTTAGGACAGGGGGACACCATATATTTT. Translating gives CASSLGQGDTIYF.

This clonotype has only a few counts. This rearrangement joins TRBV4-3 to TRBJ2-3; D may be TRBD2 (6 bases). Trimming removed 2 bases at V and 4 bases at J, with 19 bases between. The CDR3 consists of 17 residues. Looked up from germline, CDR1 is LGHNA and CDR2 is YSLEER. The CDR3, as DNA: TGCGCCAGCAGCCAATCGAAAGTAGCGGTTGGTCCAGATACGCAGTATTTT. This sequence encodes CASSQSKVAVGPDTQYF.

In this sample, this clonotype turned up a few times. The chain employs TRBV15 and TRBJ2-1; 9 nucleotides line up with TRBD1. The V gene end was trimmed by 9 bases and the J gene end by 7 bases; junction bases not matched to a gene: 13. The germline gives CDR1 LNHNV, CDR2 YYDKDF (reference sequence). The CDR3 is 15 residues long. The CDR3: CATRTTGTGRNEQFF. The CDR3 DNA sequence: TGTGCCACTCGAACAACCGGGACAGGGAGGAATGAGCAGTTCTTC.

This chain links TRBV20-1 with TRBJ2-1; 10 bases agree with TRBD2. Germline assignment: CDR1 DFQATT and CDR2 SNEGSKA (reference sequence). This CDR3 has 16 residues. V was clipped by 5 bases and J by 5 bases; unmatched bases: 12. The CDR3 coding sequence is TGCAGTGCTGCCAGTGCCGGGACTAGCGAAGACAATGAGCAGTTCTTC. The encoded protein is CSAASAGTSEDNEQFF.

This clonotype was observed at least ten times. The chain is built from TRBV20-1 and TRBJ2-1, with no clear D. This CDR3 spans 11 amino acids. V dropped 3 bases and J dropped 6 bases, with 6 bases sitting between them. Germline values: CDR1 DFQATT, CDR2 SNEGSKA (reference sequence). CDR3: CSASRVNEQFF. In nucleotides, the CDR3 is TGCAGTGCTAGCCGGGTCAATGAGCAGTTCTTC.

The rearrangement uses TRBV3-1 and TRBJ1-1; 7 positions agree with TRBD1. Per germline, CDR1 LGHDT and CDR2 YNNKEL (reference sequence). The CDR3 contains 16 residues. V was pared by 7 bases and J by 2 bases, with 13 bases of the junction left unmatched. CDR3 DNA: TGTGCCAGCACCTCAAGACCTCAGGGGGTAAACACTGAAGCTTTCTTT. As protein: CASTSRPQGVNTEAFF.

This clonotype was recorded a few times. This chain links TRBV7-9 with TRBJ2-7, with D possibly matching TRBD2 (6 bases). Trimming left V 8 bases short and J 5 bases short, with 10 bases between. Germline loops: CDR1 SEHNR, CDR2 FQNEAQ (reference sequence). This CDR3 comprises 11 residues. CDR3 loop: CASGGQHEQYF. CDR3 coding DNA: TGTGCCAGCGGAGGGCAACACGAGCAGTACTTC.

The rearrangement uses TRBV12-3 or TRBV12-4 and TRBJ2-7; 8 positions agree with TRBD1. This CDR3 is 15 amino acids long. V was pared by 6 bases and J by 3 bases, with 10 bases of the junction left unmatched. Written as DNA, the CDR3 is TGTGCCAGCAGCGAAACAGGGGGTCGCATCTACGAGCAGTACTTC. As protein: CASSETGGRIYEQYF.

This clonotype was counted between two and nine times. The rearrangement joins TRBV20-1 to TRBJ1-3; 12 positions agree with TRBD1. CDR1 and CDR2 from the germline V gene are DFQATT and SNEGSKA (reference sequence). The CDR3 loop spans 16 amino acids. Trimming removed 6 bases from V and 4 bases from J; junction bases left unmatched: 10. The CDR3 region is CSATGTGGAEGNTIYF. The CDR3, as DNA: TGCAGTGCAACCGGGACAGGGGGCGCGGAGGGAAACACCATATATTTT.

This chain uses TRBV7-8 with TRBJ2-2; TRBD2 matches at 7 bases. V shed 1 base and J 5 bases; nucleotides not matched to a gene: 7. The CDR3 is made up of 16 amino acids. Germline V gene sequence: CDR1 SGHVS, CDR2 FQNEAQ. The CDR3 spells CASSLGPSGVTGELFF. The CDR3 bases are TGTGCCAGCAGCTTAGGCCCTAGCGGCGTAACCGGGGAGCTGTTTTTT.

The rearrangement links TRBV12-3 or TRBV12-4 to TRBJ1-1; D remains unclear. The CDR3 length is 13 residues. V lost 5 bases to trimming and J lost 1 base, with 8 bases between them. The CDR3 sequence: CASSHAPNTEAFF. CDR3 sequence (DNA): TGTGCCAGCAGTCATGCACCGAACACTGAAGCTTTCTTT.

This clonotype appeared a few times. V usage is TRBV7-2 and J usage is TRBJ2-4; 14 positions match TRBD2. The CDR3 is made up of 17 amino acids. J gave up 2 bases and V 5 bases, and 5 bases lay outside the gene matches. CDR1 and CDR2 (germline): SGHTA, FQGNSA. CDR3 sequence: CASSQTSGGGTKNIQYF. The CDR3 region has the DNA TGTGCCAGCAGCCAGACTAGCGGGGGGGGAACCAAAAACATTCAGTACTTC.

This clonotype occurred a few times. The rearrangement uses TRBV20-1 and TRBJ1-2; D unclear. There are 11 residues in the CDR3. V shed 3 bases and J shed 13 bases, with 15 bases lying between them. The germline V gene encodes CDR1 DFQATT and CDR2 SNEGSKA (reference sequence). The CDR3 spells CSASEDAALTF. CDR3 in DNA: TGCAGTGCTAGTGAAGATGCAGCCCTCACCTTC.

This clonotype turned up a few times. This chain connects TRBV11-2 to TRBJ2-1; 7 nucleotides align to TRBD2. The V gene end was trimmed by 10 bases and the J gene end by 2 bases; junction bases not matched to a gene: 11. The CDR3 is 15 amino acids. Germline lookup yields CDR1 SGHAT and CDR2 FQNNGV. Written as DNA, the CDR3 is TGTGCCACCACTAGAAGGGAGGGAACCTACAATGAGCAGTTCTTC. This codes for CATTRREGTYNEQFF.

The gene calls are TRBV6-2 or TRBV6-3 and TRBJ2-2, with 14 bases identical to TRBD2. The CDR3 is 16 amino acids. The V segment lost 7 bases and the J segment 7 bases; nucleotides outside the gene matches: 8. Germline loops: CDR1 MNHEY, CDR2 SVGEGT. CDR3 in amino acids: CASKGTSGRVGGELFF. Here the CDR3 DNA reads TGTGCCAGCAAAGGGACTAGCGGGAGAGTTGGCGGGGAGCTGTTTTTT.

V is TRBV11-2 and J is TRBJ2-5, with TRBD2 matching 14 bases. J lost 4 bases, V lost 4 bases, and 14 bases had no gene match. Germline loops: CDR1 SGHAT, CDR2 FQNNGV. This CDR3 is 19 amino acids long. The CDR3 loop is CASSSLPTSGRAISETQYF. CDR3 coding DNA: TGTGCCAGCAGCTCGCTCCCGACTAGCGGGAGGGCCATCTCAGAGACCCAGTACTTC.

The chain carries TRBV20-1 and TRBJ1-4; no clear D. The length of the CDR3 is 14 residues. The V and J ends lost 5 bases and 3 bases respectively, with 13 bases between them. CDR1 and CDR2 from the germline V gene are DFQATT and SNEGSKA (reference sequence). The CDR3 sequence is CSAPRGGANEKLFF. As DNA, the CDR3 is TGCAGTGCTCCCCGGGGAGGCGCTAATGAAAAACTGTTTTTT.

V gene TRBV5-4 combines with J gene TRBJ2-3, with D unclear. The germline V gene has CDR1 SGHNT and CDR2 YYREEE (reference sequence). Trimming shortened V by 0 bases and J by 4 bases, and 6 bases separated the two germline ends. The CDR3 runs 13 residues. The CDR3 DNA reads TGTGCCAGCAGCTTGGTACAGTCAGATACGCAGTATTTT. The encoded protein is CASSLVQSDTQYF.

This rearrangement joins TRBV7-2 to TRBJ2-4; TRBD2 aligns across 10 bases. With V trimmed by 4 bases and J by 16 bases, 10 bases remained unmatched. The germline gives CDR1 SGHTA, CDR2 FQGNSA. The CDR3 contains 13 residues. The DNA for the CDR3 is TGTGCCAGCAGCTCCTCAGTGACTAGCGGGCCTTACTTC. It codes for CASSSSVTSGPYF.

The rearrangement joins TRBV3-1 to TRBJ2-1; D is unclear. Trimming took 0 bases from V and 2 from J, leaving 8 bases between them. The V gene's germline CDR1 is LGHDT and CDR2 YNNKEL (reference sequence). This CDR3 spans 15 amino acids. CDR3 in DNA: TGTGCCAGCAGCCAAGAGAGATTGACCTACAATGAGCAGTTCTTC. Its translation: CASSQERLTYNEQFF.

This rearrangement joins TRBV6-1 to TRBJ2-7, with 7 bases lining up with TRBD1. J lost 6 bases, V lost 9 bases, and 11 bases had no gene match. The germline CDR1 and CDR2 sequences are MNHNS and SASEGT. CDR3 length equals 13 residues. The CDR3 DNA follows: TGTGCCAGTAGGGGACAGACTCAACTCGAGCAGTACTTC. Protein: CASRGQTQLEQYF.

The chain recombines TRBV18 with TRBJ2-7; no clear D. The CDR3 runs 15 residues. The germline CDR1 and CDR2 sequences are KGHSH and LQKENI. Trimming left V 6 bases short and J 0 bases short, with 15 bases between. The chain's CDR3 is CASSEMAISSYEQYF. In DNA, the CDR3 is TGTGCCAGCTCCGAGATGGCTATTAGCTCCTACGAGCAGTACTTC.

This clonotype occurred a few times. The CDR3 region is CASSFLQGGEAFF. The CDR3 DNA reads as TGTGCCAGCAGCTTTCTTCAGGGGGGAGAAGCTTTCTTT. This sequence joins TRBV7-9 and TRBJ1-1, with TRBD1 identical over 7 bases. The germline CDR1 and CDR2 sequences are SEHNR and FQNEAQ (reference sequence). CDR3 size: 13 residues. Trimming removed 3 bases from V and 8 bases from J; junction bases left unmatched: 6.